This T cell receptor beta chain came from a study of shared clonotypes between healthy human individuals. The wider study: Aged between 18 and 49, the donors were a couple of women and three men. Findings and caveats of the study: Estimated clonotype richness was generally higher in naive than memory subsets.

This clone occurred once. Its antigen remains unidentified. Assay: immunoSEQ multiplex PCR; the TCRdb copy retains only in-frame clones and omits some. The top ten hold about 0.36% of the sample, which has 2 million to 2.5 million clones, 85% to 95% seen once. V lost 1 base, J lost 9 bases, and 18 bases lay in between. Looked up from germline, CDR1 is MNHNS and CDR2 is SASEGT. This CDR3 has 15 residues. Sequencing used naive CD4+ T cells from PBMCs. Subset here: CD45RA+ positively selected. This receptor was taken from a man aged 18 to 29 in good health. Some clones in this sample may be carry-over from other donors' samples. The chain couples TRBV6-1 to TRBJ2-5, with a weak D call TRBD1 (6 bases). The CDR3 protein is CASSEDRARIGSQYF. The CDR3 nucleotides are TGTGCCAGCAGTGAAGACAGGGCCCGCATAGGGTCCCAGTACTTC.